Listed below are T cell receptor beta chains from one sample, sequenced in a study of human T cells and chemical hapten exposure. TCRdb re-called the RACE reads with MiXCR, one entry per CDR3 protein. The table shows 150,000 to 200,000 distinct CDR3 sequences, with under 25% occurring only once. The sequences come from whole blood, collected in connection with sensitization to the hapten diphenylcyclopropenone (DPC). The receptors stem from a woman between 40 and 50 years old with alopecia areata. Some clones in this sample may be carry-over from other donors' samples. Both conserved end residues are trimmed from each CDR3. A clone size is listed for some rows: how often the clone was seen (once, few, many), or a class if it is expanded.

v_call clone_size cdr3_aa
TRBV20-1 - SAGNLQGTEAF
TRBV12-3/TRBV12-4 - ASSVDRGLIYGYT
TRBV6-5 - ASSQSDSSNQPQH
TRBV25-1 - ASSEWGHVNTEAF
TRBV20-1 - SARLRGATNEKLF
TRBV4-3 - ASSQTGGTSGGPINEQF
TRBV20-1 few SARAPRGEGKPQH
TRBV2 - ASRETSLAGELF
TRBV6-1 - ASKTAGNQPQH
TRBV7-3 - ASSLSGGNTDTQY
TRBV12-3/TRBV12-4 - ASSLVMGQGPQETQY
TRBV6-5 - ASGQAGSYEQY
TRBV28 few ATSEPPSNEQF
TRBV7-9 few ASSSAGGIGSNQPQH
TRBV5-1 few ASSPGPSGSGANVLT
TRBV20-1 few SAFDRGGSYNSPLH
TRBV7-2 few ASSLAIQSTDTQY
TRBV27 - ASSLEGAYEQY
TRBV2 few ASSEAGQVYTGELF
TRBV29-1 - SARPTDLTAGELF
TRBV4-2 few ASSFDSSTDTQY
TRBV6-2/TRBV6-3 - ASSYSGVPWGEQY
TRBV6-5 - ASRLTGGSYNEQF
TRBV6-5 - ASSYTGIWGGYGANVLT
TRBV27 - ASMQSGQTSLVQF
TRBV12-3/TRBV12-4 - ASLRSRGYGYT
TRBV7-2 - ASSWTGSGSNQPQH
TRBV29-1 many SVEDRVRAATDTQY
TRBV12-3/TRBV12-4 - ASSRDPFHGYT
TRBV6-2/TRBV6-3 - ASSSPRDSYEQY
TRBV7-8 few ASSPGLETAYEQY
TRBV6-2/TRBV6-3 many ASRRQGGGEQY
TRBV11-2 - ASSLYWRDEQF
TRBV5-4 - ASSLGVGGRGDTQY
TRBV7-2 - ASTLGMRRGHRETQY
TRBV10-3 - AIRANWMYGYT
TRBV7-2 - ASSLGTAYNEQF
TRBV27 - ASALAGGTDTQY
TRBV7-2 few ASSLAYGAVVRDEQF
TRBV7-9 - ASSPNRGRDGYT
TRBV29-1 - SAVPAGAIYEQY
TRBV28 few ASSPRPGNGAYNEQF